Listed below are T cell receptor beta chains from one sample, sequenced in a study of cytomegalovirus exposure and HLA in healthy donors. Sequencing was performed with immunoSEQ multiplex PCR; in TCRdb, only in-frame clones are kept and a portion is missing. The repertoire has nearly 65,000 clones, 73% of them found once; the top ten carry approximately 5.4%. The sample was PBMCs. These receptor sequences come from a man between 50 and 59 years old in good health and CMV-seronegative. CDR3s include the opening cysteine and the closing phenylalanine or tryptophan. D genes are given only for firm matches. Size values are once, few and many counts, or a class for expanded clones, and some rows have none.

J: TRBJ2-3
size: few
D: -
V: TRBV5-1
DNA: TGCGCCAGCAGCTTGGTTGGCGGGGCGAACACAGATACGCAGTATTTT
CDR3: CASSLVGGANTDTQYF

J: TRBJ2-1
size: -
D: -
V: TRBV9
DNA: TGTGCCAGCGGTTTGGCAGGGCCCTACAATGAGCAGTTCTTC
CDR3: CASGLAGPYNEQFF

J: TRBJ2-7
size: -
D: TRBD2
V: TRBV7-8
DNA: TGTGCCAGCACCTCCTCGGGAGGGAAGGTCGGCCACGAGCAGTACTTC
CDR3: CASTSSGGKVGHEQYF

J: TRBJ2-7
size: -
D: -
V: TRBV5-4
DNA: TGTGCCAGCAGCTTGGCCAGTTCCTACGAGCAGTACTTC
CDR3: CASSLASSYEQYF

J: TRBJ2-5
size: few
D: TRBD1
V: TRBV7-9
DNA: TGTGCCAGCAGCAACGGACAGGGGGCTGGGCAAGAGACCCAGTACTTC
CDR3: CASSNGQGAGQETQYF

J: TRBJ2-1
size: -
D: -
V: TRBV9
DNA: TGTGCCAGCAGCGTAGAAACTACCAAGAACAATGAGCAGTTCTTC
CDR3: CASSVETTKNNEQFF

J: TRBJ2-5
size: -
D: -
V: TRBV11-2
DNA: TGTGCCAGCAGCTTACTCGGCTCGTTTAGGGGCGAGACCCAGTACTTC
CDR3: CASSLLGSFRGETQYF

J: TRBJ2-4
size: -
D: TRBD1
V: TRBV5-1
DNA: TGCGCCAGCAGCTTGGAACCAACCGGGACAGGAAACATTCAGTACTTC
CDR3: CASSLEPTGTGNIQYF

J: TRBJ2-6
size: once
D: -
V: TRBV2
DNA: TGTGCCAGCAGTTCCGACACAGCTGGGGCCAACGTCCTGACTTTC
CDR3: CASSSDTAGANVLTF

J: TRBJ1-1
size: -
D: -
V: TRBV7-8
DNA: TGTGCCAGCAGCCCCGGTCTCGGGGGGTCCACTGAAGCTTTCTTT
CDR3: CASSPGLGGSTEAFF

J: TRBJ1-3
size: once
D: -
V: TRBV6-1
DNA: TGTGCCAGCAGAGGAGACCGATTGACTGGAAACACCATATATTTT
CDR3: CASRGDRLTGNTIYF

J: TRBJ2-3
size: once
D: TRBD2
V: TRBV9
DNA: TGTGCCAGCAGCGTAGCAGCGGGGGGGCAAACAGATACGCAGTATTTT
CDR3: CASSVAAGGQTDTQYF

J: TRBJ2-1
size: few
D: TRBD1
V: TRBV6-4
DNA: TGTGCCAGCAGTGAAGGGGACAGCAATGAGCAGTTCTTC
CDR3: CASSEGDSNEQFF

J: TRBJ2-7
size: few
D: -
V: TRBV29-1
DNA: TGCAGCGTAACAGACGGAAACTCCTACGAGCAGTACTTC
CDR3: CSVTDGNSYEQYF

J: TRBJ2-7
size: -
D: -
V: TRBV27
DNA: TGTGCCAGCAGTTTAAACCGGGACATTGGGCAGTACTTC
CDR3: CASSLNRDIGQYF

J: TRBJ1-1
size: -
D: -
V: TRBV9
DNA: TGTGCCAGCAGCGTAGGTAGCGGGGCGACTGAAGCTTTCTTT
CDR3: CASSVGSGATEAFF

J: TRBJ1-2
size: few
D: TRBD1
V: TRBV7-9
DNA: TGTGCCAGCAGCCGACAGGGAAGATTAATCTATGGCTACACCTTC
CDR3: CASSRQGRLIYGYTF

J: TRBJ2-5
size: -
D: -
V: TRBV15
DNA: TGTGCCACCAGCAGAAAGGACATTACGGAGACCCAGTACTTC
CDR3: CATSRKDITETQYF

J: TRBJ1-2
size: -
D: TRBD1
V: TRBV10-1
DNA: TGCGCCAGCAGTGAGTCTGGACAGGTTGGTTCCTATGGCTACACCTTC
CDR3: CASSESGQVGSYGYTF

J: TRBJ1-6
size: -
D: TRBD1
V: TRBV5-1
DNA: TGCGCCAGCAGCTTGACAGGGGCAGATAATTCACCCCTCCACTTT
CDR3: CASSLTGADNSPLHF

J: TRBJ2-5
size: medium-sized
D: TRBD2
V: TRBV6-5
DNA: TGTGCCAGCAGCATGGAGCGGGGGCCTCAAGAGACCCAGTACTTC
CDR3: CASSMERGPQETQYF

J: TRBJ1-1
size: -
D: -
V: TRBV7-6
DNA: TGTGCCAGCTCGAAGGAGGGGTTTCACACTGAAGCTTTCTTT
CDR3: CASSKEGFHTEAFF

J: TRBJ1-2
size: few
D: TRBD1
V: TRBV6-5
DNA: TGTGCCAGCAGTTACTTACGGACAGGGGGAAGCTATGGCTACACCTTC
CDR3: CASSYLRTGGSYGYTF

J: TRBJ2-1
size: -
D: -
V: TRBV7-2
DNA: TGTGCCAGCGGGGGGTACTCCTACAATGAGCAGTTCTTC
CDR3: CASGGYSYNEQFF

J: TRBJ1-5
size: -
D: -
V: TRBV7-2
DNA: TGTGCCAGCAGCCCAGCCCAGCAGGGCTTACGGGATCAGCCCCAGCATTTT
CDR3: CASSPAQQGLRDQPQHF

J: TRBJ2-7
size: -
D: -
V: TRBV27
DNA: TGTGCCAGCAGTTTTGGGGCCTCCTACGAGCAGTACTTC
CDR3: CASSFGASYEQYF

J: TRBJ1-4
size: -
D: TRBD1
V: TRBV5-6
DNA: TGTGCCAGCAGCTCAACAGGGGGCGCGGGGAAACTGTTTTTT
CDR3: CASSSTGGAGKLFF

J: TRBJ2-5
size: -
D: TRBD2
V: TRBV15
DNA: TGTGCCACCAGCAGAGGTCAGAAAGGACTAGCGCCCCAAGAGACCCAGTACTTC
CDR3: CATSRGQKGLAPQETQYF

J: TRBJ2-5
size: -
D: -
V: TRBV5-1
DNA: TGCGCCAGCAGACGGGGGACCCCGGGGCGCAACACACGAGAGACCCAGTACTTC
CDR3: CASRRGTPGRNTRETQYF

J: TRBJ2-5
size: -
D: -
V: TRBV30
DNA: TGTGCCTGGAGTGTACTGGACGGGGGGCGGGAGACCCAGTACTTC
CDR3: CAWSVLDGGRETQYF

J: TRBJ2-3
size: -
D: TRBD2
V: TRBV5-1
DNA: TGCGCCAGCAGCTTGGGGGGCGGGGGAACAGATACGCAGTATTTT
CDR3: CASSLGGGGTDTQYF

J: TRBJ1-5
size: -
D: -
V: TRBV6-1
DNA: TGTGCCAGCAGTGATCGACGGACAGACTATAGCAATCAGCCCCAGCATTTT
CDR3: CASSDRRTDYSNQPQHF

J: TRBJ2-7
size: -
D: TRBD1
V: TRBV15
DNA: TGTGCCACCAGCAGAACGAGGGGACAGGGGTCCTACGAGCAGTACTTC
CDR3: CATSRTRGQGSYEQYF

J: TRBJ2-5
size: few
D: TRBD1
V: TRBV27
DNA: TGTGCCAGCAGTATTTCCGGGACAGGGCAGTTGGTAGAAGAGACCCAGTACTTC
CDR3: CASSISGTGQLVEETQYF

J: TRBJ1-1
size: -
D: -
V: TRBV14
DNA: TGTGCCAGCAGCCAAAGACACCAGAACACTGAAGCTTTCTTT
CDR3: CASSQRHQNTEAFF

J: TRBJ2-1
size: -
D: -
V: TRBV9
DNA: TGTGCCAGCAGCGTAGAGGGGGGGTCCCCACTCGGCAGGCAGTTCTTC
CDR3: CASSVEGGSPLGRQFF

J: TRBJ2-1
size: -
D: -
V: TRBV4-1
DNA: TGCGCCAGCAGCCAGTCCTTCGGGGGGCTAGGCAATGAGCAGTTCTTC
CDR3: CASSQSFGGLGNEQFF

J: TRBJ1-1
size: few
D: TRBD1
V: TRBV7-9
DNA: TGTGCCAGCAGCCAACCCGGACAGGGCAACACTGAAGCTTTCTTT
CDR3: CASSQPGQGNTEAFF

J: TRBJ1-2
size: -
D: -
V: TRBV2
DNA: TGTGCCAGCACAAAGGAGCCGGACTATGGCTACACCTTC
CDR3: CASTKEPDYGYTF

J: TRBJ1-4
size: -
D: -
V: TRBV15
DNA: TGTGCCACCAGCAGAGTAATCAGGGCGGGGGGCAGGGAAAAACTGTTTTTT
CDR3: CATSRVIRAGGREKLFF

J: TRBJ2-1
size: -
D: -
V: TRBV19
DNA: TGTGCCAGTAGTATCTACAATGGAGACAATGAGCAGTTCTTC
CDR3: CASSIYNGDNEQFF

J: TRBJ1-2
size: -
D: -
V: TRBV29-1
DNA: TGCAGCGTTGACTCACCGCAGACAGCAGCTAACTATGGCTACACCTTC
CDR3: CSVDSPQTAANYGYTF

J: TRBJ2-2
size: -
D: TRBD1
V: TRBV5-6
DNA: TGTGCCAGCAGATCCCGGGACAGGGAAACAGATAACACCGGGGAGCTGTTTTTT
CDR3: CASRSRDRETDNTGELFF

J: TRBJ1-1
size: -
D: -
V: TRBV2
DNA: TGTGCCAGCGCGGGACCCATGGGGATGAACACTGAAGCTTTCTTT
CDR3: CASAGPMGMNTEAFF

J: TRBJ1-2
size: -
D: -
V: TRBV6-4
DNA: TGTGCCAGCAGTGACTCGACACAGGGCTACACCTTC
CDR3: CASSDSTQGYTF

J: TRBJ1-1
size: -
D: -
V: TRBV13
DNA: TGTGCCAGCAGCTTAGGTCCGGGGGGGGATATGAACACTGAAGCTTTCTTT
CDR3: CASSLGPGGDMNTEAFF

J: TRBJ2-3
size: -
D: TRBD1
V: TRBV30
DNA: TGTGCCCACGCCGGGACAGGCGTAAATACGCAGTATTTT
CDR3: CAHAGTGVNTQYF

J: TRBJ2-4
size: once
D: TRBD1
V: TRBV7-2
DNA: TGTGCCAGCAGCTTAATGTTAGGGACAGGGGGCAAAAACATTCAGTACTTC
CDR3: CASSLMLGTGGKNIQYF

J: TRBJ2-1
size: -
D: TRBD2
V: TRBV29-1
DNA: TGCAGCGTAAAACTAGCGGGGGGCCCTGAGCAGTTCTTC
CDR3: CSVKLAGGPEQFF

J: TRBJ1-1
size: -
D: -
V: TRBV2
DNA: TGTGCCAGCAAAGGGGTCACTGAAGCTTTCTTT
CDR3: CASKGVTEAFF

J: TRBJ2-2
size: few
D: -
V: TRBV9
DNA: TGTGCCAGCAGCCCCCGGGGAGGGAACACCGGGGAGCTGTTTTTT
CDR3: CASSPRGGNTGELFF

J: TRBJ2-3
size: few
D: TRBD2
V: TRBV9
DNA: TGTGCCAGCAGCCCCAGCGGGGGGCCAGCAGTTGATACGCAGTATTTT
CDR3: CASSPSGGPAVDTQYF

J: TRBJ2-3
size: -
D: -
V: TRBV29-1
DNA: TGCAGCGCCAGTAGCGGAAGCACAGATACGCAGTATTTT
CDR3: CSASSGSTDTQYF

J: TRBJ2-5
size: -
D: TRBD2
V: TRBV9
DNA: TGTGCCAGCAGTGTTAGCGGGGGGCCAGGGGAGACCCAGTACTTC
CDR3: CASSVSGGPGETQYF